One sample yielded the 21 T cell receptor beta chains listed below, sequenced in a study of preoperative IRX-2 immunotherapy in early breast cancer. Data came from immunoSEQ multiplex PCR; TCRdb stores just in-frame clones and leaves some out. The sample holds about 62,000 clones, 94% seen once. Regarding treatment: preoperative locoregional IRX-2 cytokine immunotherapy. The sample here was taken from a patient treated with IRX-2 immunotherapy. These receptors all stem from a human donor with breast cancer.

This clone was seen once. The chain links TRBV9 to TRBJ2-3, with D possibly TRBD2 on 6 matching bases. V was trimmed by 5 bases and J by 11 bases, leaving 18 bases between them. CDR1 and CDR2 (germline): SGDLS, YYNGEE. The CDR3 is made up of 13 amino acids. CDR3 protein: CASRGTASPVQYF. The CDR3 nucleotides read TGTGCCAGCAGAGGGACTGCGAGCCCTGTGCAGTATTTT. Variable domain in full (rest from reference TRBV9 and TRBJ2-3): DSGVTQTPKHLITATGQRVTLRCSPRSGDLSVYWYQQSLDQGLQFLIQYYNGEERAKGNILERFSAQQFPDLHSELNLSSLELGDSALYFCASRGTASPVQYFGPGTRLTVL.

The chain recombines TRBV5-6 with TRBJ1-5; D unclear. The V end was cut by 0 bases, the J end by 2 bases, with 6 bases between. Germline V gene lookup returns CDR1 SGHDT and CDR2 YYEEEE. The CDR3 extends over 14 amino acids. CDR3 residues: CASSLAGGNQPQHF. The CDR3 region has the DNA TGTGCCAGCAGCTTGGCCGGAGGCAATCAGCCCCAGCATTTT.

This chain's CDR3 is CASSFTGRNSGANVLTF. The CDR3 coding sequence is TGTGCCAGCAGCTTTACTGGGCGGAACTCTGGGGCCAACGTCCTGACTTTC. J is TRBJ2-6 and V is TRBV11-1; the D is unclear. Looked up from germline, CDR1 is SGHAT and CDR2 is FQDESV (reference sequence). The CDR3 spans 17 residues. Trimming shortened V by 3 bases and J by 0 bases, and 12 bases separated the two germline ends.

With respect to this clone: One junction end disagrees with the germline gene, perhaps due to a read error. This sequence joins TRBV28 and TRBJ2-7; D not resolved. Germline V gene sequence: CDR1 MDHEN, CDR2 SYDVKM. There are 13 residues in the CDR3. CDR3 coding DNA: TGTGCCTCCTCCTCGCCGGGCTCCGACGAGCAGTACTTC. Translating gives CASSSPGSDEQYF. The full variable domain, rest sourced from reference TRBV28 and TRBJ2-7, is DVKVTQSSRYLVKRTGEKVFLECVQDMDHENMFWYRQDPGLGLRLIYFSYDVKMKEKGDIPEGYSVSREKKERFSLILESASTNQTSMYLCASSSPGSDEQYFGPGTRLTVT.

This chain links TRBV4-1 with TRBJ2-7; D uncertain. The germline V gene encodes CDR1 MGHRA and CDR2 YSYEKL. V was trimmed by 8 bases and J by 4 bases, leaving 15 bases between them. The CDR3 is made up of 13 amino acids. CDR3: CASAPEVGYEQYF. The CDR3, as DNA: TGCGCCAGCGCACCCGAGGTAGGTTACGAGCAGTACTTC.

This chain links TRBV4-2 with TRBJ1-4; D call uncertain. V was cut by 2 bases and J by 0 bases, with 10 bases left in between. Germline values: CDR1 LGHNA, CDR2 YNFKEQ. This CDR3 has 16 amino acids. The CDR3 reads CASSQFAGTTNEKLFF. The CDR3 nucleotides are TGTGCCAGCAGCCAATTCGCCGGCACAACTAATGAAAAACTGTTTTTT.

J is TRBJ1-2 and V is TRBV7-2; D might be TRBD1 (5 bases). CDR1 and CDR2 from the germline V gene are SGHTA and FQGNSA. CDR3 length: 15 amino acids. V was clipped by 4 bases and J by 3 bases, with 15 bases between them. CDR3 amino acids: CASSSRAGGDYGYTF. Written as DNA, the CDR3 is TGTGCCAGCAGCTCTCGCGCGGGGGGAGACTATGGCTACACCTTC.

The chain recombines TRBV28 with TRBJ2-2; D remains unclear. Germline lookup yields CDR1 MDHEN and CDR2 SYDVKM. Trimming stripped 2 bases from V and 7 bases from J, with 2 bases between. This CDR3 is built from 11 residues. This CDR3 is CASSLVGELFF. The CDR3 DNA reads TGTGCCAGCAGTTTAGTCGGGGAGCTGTTTTTT.

The J gene is TRBJ2-5, the V gene TRBV7-6; no firm D call. The CDR3 totals 11 residues. Per the germline V gene, CDR1 is SGHVS and CDR2 is FNYEAQ. V gave up 1 base and J gave up 6 bases, with 3 bases separating them. CDR3 sequence reads: CASSLGKTQYF. For the CDR3, the DNA is TGTGCCAGCAGCTTAGGCAAGACCCAGTACTTC.

The V gene is TRBV6-6, the J gene TRBJ2-1; TRBD1 or TRBD2 may be the D gene (5 bases each). Trimming took 4 bases from V and 0 from J, leaving 13 bases between them. CDR3 length: 16 amino acids. Germline CDR1 reads MNHNY; CDR2 reads SVGAGI (reference sequence). Here the CDR3 reads CASSFEGPTSYNEQFF. The CDR3 DNA is TGTGCCAGCAGTTTCGAGGGGCCTACCTCCTACAATGAGCAGTTCTTC.

The chain is built from TRBV2 and TRBJ1-6, with unresolved D. V lost 6 bases, J lost 5 bases, and 5 bases lay in between. Per the germline V gene, CDR1 is SNHLY and CDR2 is FYNNEI. The length of the CDR3 is 12 residues. The CDR3 sequence is CASSPNNSPLHF. CDR3 DNA sequence: TGTGCCAGCAGCCCAAATAATTCACCCCTCCACTTT.

This clone was detected once. The V gene is TRBV7-8, the J gene TRBJ1-4, with 7 bases lining up with TRBD1. Trimming at V came to 4 bases and at J to 4 bases, leaving 3 bases not matched to a gene. The length of the CDR3 is 14 residues. Per the germline V gene, CDR1 is SGHVS and CDR2 is FQNEAQ. CDR3 sequence: CASSWGQFNEKLFF. In DNA form, the CDR3 reads TGTGCCAGCAGCTGGGGACAGTTTAATGAAAAACTGTTTTTT.

V and J are TRBV5-1 and TRBJ2-7; D possibly corresponds to TRBD2 (6 bases). The germline CDR1 and CDR2 sequences are SGHRS and YFSETQ. V was pared by 4 bases and J by 0 bases, with 11 bases between. This CDR3 region has 14 residues. CDR3 bases: TGCGCCAGCAGCAAGGGACTTGACTCCTACGAGCAGTACTTC. Amino acids: CASSKGLDSYEQYF. The full variable domain, rest sourced from reference TRBV5-1 and TRBJ2-7, is KAGVTQTPRYLIKTRGQQVTLSCSPISGHRSVSWYQQTPGQGLQFLFEYFSETQRNKGNFPGRFSGRQFSNSRSEMNVSTLELGDSALYLCASSKGLDSYEQYFGPGTRLTVT.

The rearrangement uses TRBV19 and TRBJ1-4; TRBD1 aligns across 8 bases. The CDR3 length is 14 residues. Germline loops: CDR1 LNHDA, CDR2 SQIVND (reference sequence). Unmatched junction bases numbered 5, after V lost 9 bases and J lost 2 bases. The chain's CDR3 is CASGRQGTNEKLFF. CDR3 bases: TGTGCCAGCGGTAGACAGGGGACTAATGAAAAACTGTTTTTT.

The rearrangement uses TRBV5-1 and TRBJ2-1, with no clear D. The V end was cut by 9 bases, the J end by 9 bases, with 13 bases between. This CDR3 has 11 residues. The germline gives CDR1 SGHRS, CDR2 YFSETQ. The CDR3 region has the DNA TGCGCCACATTTGGCGGCGGTGAGCAGTTCTTC. Its protein is CATFGGGEQFF.

V is TRBV15 and J is TRBJ1-1; maybe TRBD1 (5 bases). V lost 0 bases and J 6 bases, leaving 8 bases between the germline ends. Per the germline V gene, CDR1 is LNHNV and CDR2 is YYDKDF (reference sequence). The CDR3 is 13 residues long. The DNA for the CDR3 is TGTGCCACCAGCAGAGATGGCAGGGCTGAAGCTTTCTTT. It specifies CATSRDGRAEAFF.

The chain uses TRBV29-1 and TRBJ2-3; D gene unclear. The CDR3 runs to 13 residues. From germline, CDR1 is SQVTM and CDR2 ANQGSEA. Trimming cost V 4 bases and J 1 base, with 9 bases left between them. The chain's CDR3 is CSVAEYGTDTQYF. As DNA, the CDR3 is TGCAGCGTTGCTGAGTACGGCACAGATACGCAGTATTTT.

The CDR3 bases are TGCGCCAGCAGCTTGGAAGCCAGGGAGAGGACCCAGTACTTC. Amino acid sequence: CASSLEARERTQYF. This sequence joins TRBV5-1 and TRBJ2-5; the D gene could be TRBD1 or TRBD2 (5 bases each). The V gene's germline CDR1 is SGHRS and CDR2 YFSETQ. Trimming pared 0 bases from V and 7 bases from J, leaving 13 bases between. The CDR3 totals 14 residues.

The chain has TRBV6-1 and TRBJ1-5, with D tentatively TRBD1 (6 bases). Germline V gene data show CDR1 as MNHNS and CDR2 as SASEGT. The CDR3 runs 16 residues. Deletions cut 2 bases from V and 3 bases from J, with 14 bases between. The CDR3 nucleotides read TGTGCCAGCAGTGAACAGCCGGGGGCAGACAATCAGCCCCAGCATTTT. As protein: CASSEQPGADNQPQHF.

The J gene is TRBJ1-4, the V gene TRBV2; a possible D gene is TRBD1 (5 bases). V shed 2 bases and J shed 8 bases, with 21 bases lying between them. The CDR3 totals 17 residues. Germline values: CDR1 SNHLY, CDR2 FYNNEI. CDR3 protein: CASSESSWGGLGEKLFF. The CDR3 DNA follows: TGTGCCAGCAGTGAATCCTCCTGGGGCGGGTTAGGGGAAAAACTGTTTTTT.

V and J are TRBV6-5 and TRBJ2-3; D may correspond to TRBD1 or TRBD2 (6 bases each). In germline, CDR1 is MNHEY, CDR2 SVGAGI. This CDR3 has 15 residues. The germline V and J ends were trimmed by 2 bases and 0 bases, with 9 bases remaining between them. The CDR3 nucleotides are TGTGCCAGCAGTTACGAGGGGGGTAGCACAGATACGCAGTATTTT. Translated: CASSYEGGSTDTQYF.